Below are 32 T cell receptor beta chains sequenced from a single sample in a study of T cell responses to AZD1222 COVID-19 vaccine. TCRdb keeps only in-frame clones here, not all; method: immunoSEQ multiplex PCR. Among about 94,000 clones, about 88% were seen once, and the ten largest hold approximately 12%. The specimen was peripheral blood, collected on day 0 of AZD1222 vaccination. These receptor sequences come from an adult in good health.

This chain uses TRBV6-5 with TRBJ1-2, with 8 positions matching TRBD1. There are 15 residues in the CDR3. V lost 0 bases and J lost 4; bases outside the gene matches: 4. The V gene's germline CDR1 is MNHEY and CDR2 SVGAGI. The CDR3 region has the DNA TGTGCCAGCAGTTACTCTCGGACAGGGATCTATGGCTACACCTTC. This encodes CASSYSRTGIYGYTF.

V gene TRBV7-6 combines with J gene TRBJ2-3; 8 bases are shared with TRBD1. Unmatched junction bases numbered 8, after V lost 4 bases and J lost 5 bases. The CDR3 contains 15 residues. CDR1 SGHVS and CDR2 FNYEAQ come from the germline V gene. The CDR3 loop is CASSSGQGDGDTQYF. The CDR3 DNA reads TGTGCCAGCAGCTCAGGACAGGGTGACGGAGATACGCAGTATTTT. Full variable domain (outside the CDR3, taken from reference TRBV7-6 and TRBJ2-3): GAGVSQSPRYKVTKRGQDVALRCDPISGHVSLYWYRQALGQGPEFLTYFNYEAQQDKSGLPNDRFSAERPEGSISTLTIQRTEQRDSAMYRCASSSGQGDGDTQYFGPGTRLTVL.

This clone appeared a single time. CDR3 sequence: CASKVTTSTDTQYF. As DNA, the CDR3 is TGTGCCAGCAAGGTCACGACCAGCACAGATACGCAGTATTTT. The V and J genes are TRBV7-6 and TRBJ2-3; D not resolved. CDR3 length: 14 amino acids. Trimming left V 7 bases short and J 0 bases short, with 11 bases between. Germline V gene sequence: CDR1 SGHVS, CDR2 FNYEAQ.

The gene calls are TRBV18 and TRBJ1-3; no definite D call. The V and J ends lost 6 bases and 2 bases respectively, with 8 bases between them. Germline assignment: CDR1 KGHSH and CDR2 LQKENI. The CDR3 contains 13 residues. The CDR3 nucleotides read TGTGCCAGCTCCTCGGAAACTGGAAACACCATATATTTT. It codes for CASSSETGNTIYF. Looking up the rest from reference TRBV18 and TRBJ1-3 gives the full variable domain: NAGVMQNPRHLVRRRGQEARLRCSPMKGHSHVYWYRQLPEEGLKFMVYLQKENIIDESGMPKERFSAEFPKEGPSILRIQQVVRGDSAAYFCASSSETGNTIYFGEGSWLTVV.

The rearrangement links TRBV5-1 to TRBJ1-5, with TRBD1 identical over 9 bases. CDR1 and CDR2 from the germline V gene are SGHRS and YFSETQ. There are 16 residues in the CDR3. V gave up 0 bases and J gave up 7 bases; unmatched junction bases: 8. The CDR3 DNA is TGCGCCAGCAGCTTGGATGGGACAGGGAGTTCACAGCCCCAGCATTTT. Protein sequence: CASSLDGTGSSQPQHF.

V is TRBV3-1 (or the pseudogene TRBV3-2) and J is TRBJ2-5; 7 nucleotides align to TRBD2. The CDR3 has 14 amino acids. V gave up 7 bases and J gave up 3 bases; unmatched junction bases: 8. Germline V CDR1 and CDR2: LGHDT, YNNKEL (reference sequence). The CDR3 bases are TGTGCCAGCACCCCTCGCGGGGGAAAAGAGACCCAGTACTTC. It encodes CASTPRGGKETQYF.

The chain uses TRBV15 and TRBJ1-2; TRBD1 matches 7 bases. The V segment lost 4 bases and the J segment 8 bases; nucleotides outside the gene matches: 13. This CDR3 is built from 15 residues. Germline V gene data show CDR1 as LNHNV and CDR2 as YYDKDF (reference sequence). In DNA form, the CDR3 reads TGTGCCACCAGCACCCCGGGACAGAGGGCCCGAGGCTACACCTTC. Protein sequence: CATSTPGQRARGYTF.

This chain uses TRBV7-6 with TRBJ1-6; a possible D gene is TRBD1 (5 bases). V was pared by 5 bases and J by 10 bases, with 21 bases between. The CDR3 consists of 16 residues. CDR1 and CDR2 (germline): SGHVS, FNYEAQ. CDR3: CASSPAGRGRSSPLHF. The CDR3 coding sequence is TGTGCCAGCAGCCCCGCTGGGAGGGGCAGGTCCTCACCCCTCCACTTT. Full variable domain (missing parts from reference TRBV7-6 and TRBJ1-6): GAGVSQSPRYKVTKRGQDVALRCDPISGHVSLYWYRQALGQGPEFLTYFNYEAQQDKSGLPNDRFSAERPEGSISTLTIQRTEQRDSAMYRCASSPAGRGRSSPLHFGNGTRLTVT.

In DNA form, the CDR3 reads TGCGCCAGCAGCTTCGGGGGACCCGGTAGCTCCTACAATGAGCAGTTCTTC. This gives the protein CASSFGGPGSSYNEQFF. The chain combines TRBV5-1 with TRBJ2-1, with D perhaps matching TRBD2 (6 bases). Trimming pared 2 bases from V and 0 bases from J, leaving 15 bases between. The germline CDR1 and CDR2 sequences are SGHRS and YFSETQ. CDR3 length equals 17 residues.

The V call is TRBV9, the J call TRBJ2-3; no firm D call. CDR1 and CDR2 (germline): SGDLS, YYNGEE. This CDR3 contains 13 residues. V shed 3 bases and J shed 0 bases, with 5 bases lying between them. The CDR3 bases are TGTGCCAGCAGCGGTTATAGCACAGATACGCAGTATTTT. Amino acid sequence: CASSGYSTDTQYF.

The chain's CDR3 is CASSLAGTAVTEAFF. The CDR3 region has the DNA TGTGCCAGCAGCTTAGCGGGAACGGCAGTTACTGAAGCTTTCTTT. The chain joins TRBV7-8 to TRBJ1-1; D is unclear. Trimming removed 0 bases at V and 5 bases at J, with 13 bases between. The CDR3 is 15 amino acids. Germline-derived CDR1 and CDR2 are SGHVS and FQNEAQ.

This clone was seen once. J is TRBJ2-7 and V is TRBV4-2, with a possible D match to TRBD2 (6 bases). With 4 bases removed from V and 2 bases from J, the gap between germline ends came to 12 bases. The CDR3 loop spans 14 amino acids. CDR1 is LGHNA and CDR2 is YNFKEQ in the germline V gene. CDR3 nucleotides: TGTGCCAGCAGCCCGCAGCGGGCAGCCTACGAGCAGTACTTC. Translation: CASSPQRAAYEQYF.

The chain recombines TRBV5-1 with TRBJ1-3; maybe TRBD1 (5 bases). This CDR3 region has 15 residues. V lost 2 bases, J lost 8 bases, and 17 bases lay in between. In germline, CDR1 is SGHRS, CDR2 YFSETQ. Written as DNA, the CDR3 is TGCGCCAGCAGCTTCCGGGACCCAGGCGTGGACACCATATATTTT. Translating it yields CASSFRDPGVDTIYF.

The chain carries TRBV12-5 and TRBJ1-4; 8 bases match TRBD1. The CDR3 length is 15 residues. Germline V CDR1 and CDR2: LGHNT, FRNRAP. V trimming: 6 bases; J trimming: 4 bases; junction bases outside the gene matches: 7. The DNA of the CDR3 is TGTGCTAGTGGACCTGGACAGGGACATAATGAAAAACTGTTTTTT. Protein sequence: CASGPGQGHNEKLFF.

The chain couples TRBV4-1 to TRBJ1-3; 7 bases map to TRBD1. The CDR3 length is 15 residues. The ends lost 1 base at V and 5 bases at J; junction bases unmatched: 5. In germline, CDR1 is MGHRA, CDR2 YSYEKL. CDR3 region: CASSQGPGQRNTIYF. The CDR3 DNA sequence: TGCGCCAGCAGCCAAGGCCCGGGACAGCGAAACACCATATATTTT.

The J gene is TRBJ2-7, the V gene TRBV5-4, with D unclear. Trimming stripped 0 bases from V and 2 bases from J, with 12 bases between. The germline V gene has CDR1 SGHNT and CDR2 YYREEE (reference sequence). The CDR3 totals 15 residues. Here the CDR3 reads CASSLDTAITYEQYF. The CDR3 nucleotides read TGTGCCAGCAGCTTGGATACAGCCATCACCTACGAGCAGTACTTC.

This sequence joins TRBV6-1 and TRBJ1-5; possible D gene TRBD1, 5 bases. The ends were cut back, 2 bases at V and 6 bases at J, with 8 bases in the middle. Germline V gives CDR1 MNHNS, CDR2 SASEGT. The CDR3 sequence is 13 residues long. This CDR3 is CASSEIGTQPQHF. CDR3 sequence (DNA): TGTGCCAGCAGTGAAATCGGGACTCAGCCCCAGCATTTT.

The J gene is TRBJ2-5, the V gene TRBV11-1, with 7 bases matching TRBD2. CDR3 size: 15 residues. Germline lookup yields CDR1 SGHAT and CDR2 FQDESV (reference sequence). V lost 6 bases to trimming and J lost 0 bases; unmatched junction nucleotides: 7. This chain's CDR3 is CASSQRDYHQETQYF. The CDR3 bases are TGTGCCAGCAGTCAACGGGACTACCACCAAGAGACCCAGTACTTC. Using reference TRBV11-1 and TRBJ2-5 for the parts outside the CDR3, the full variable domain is EAEVAQSPRYKITEKSQAVAFWCDPISGHATLYWYRQILGQGPELLVQFQDESVVDDSQLPKDRFSAERLKGVDSTLKIQPAELGDSAMYLCASSQRDYHQETQYFGPGTRLLVL.

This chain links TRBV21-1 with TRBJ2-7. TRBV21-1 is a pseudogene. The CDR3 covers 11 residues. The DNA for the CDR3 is TGTGCCAGCAGCTTCCCCTACGAGCAGTACTTC. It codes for CASSFPYEQYF.

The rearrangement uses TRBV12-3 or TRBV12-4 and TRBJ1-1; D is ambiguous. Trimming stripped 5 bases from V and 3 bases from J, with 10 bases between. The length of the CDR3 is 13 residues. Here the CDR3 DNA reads TGTGCCAGCAGTGCGAGGGTGTACACTGAAGCTTTCTTT. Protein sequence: CASSARVYTEAFF.

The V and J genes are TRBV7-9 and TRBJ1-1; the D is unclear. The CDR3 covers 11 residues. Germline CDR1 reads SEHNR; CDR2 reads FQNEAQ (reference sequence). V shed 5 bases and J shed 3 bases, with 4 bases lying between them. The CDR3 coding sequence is TGTGCCAGCAGCCTATACACTGAAGCTTTCTTT. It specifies CASSLYTEAFF.

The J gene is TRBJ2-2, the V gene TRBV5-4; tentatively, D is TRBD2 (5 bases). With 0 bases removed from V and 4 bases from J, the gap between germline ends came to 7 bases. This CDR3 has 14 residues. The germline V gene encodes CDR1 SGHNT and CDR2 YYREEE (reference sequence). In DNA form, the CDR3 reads TGTGCCAGCAGCTTGGAAGCGGCCACCGGGGAGCTGTTTTTT. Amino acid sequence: CASSLEAATGELFF.

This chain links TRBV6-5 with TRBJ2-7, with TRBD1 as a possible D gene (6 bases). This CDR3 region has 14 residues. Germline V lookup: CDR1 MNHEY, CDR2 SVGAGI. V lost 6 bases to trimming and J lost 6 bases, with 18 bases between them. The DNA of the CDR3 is TGTGCCAGCAGGAGGGTAGGGACACTAGTCGAGCAGTACTTC. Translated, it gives CASRRVGTLVEQYF.

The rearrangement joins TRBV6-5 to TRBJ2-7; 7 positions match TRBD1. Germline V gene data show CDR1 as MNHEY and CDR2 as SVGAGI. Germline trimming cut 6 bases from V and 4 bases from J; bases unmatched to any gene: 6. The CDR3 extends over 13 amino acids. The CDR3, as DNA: TGTGCCAGCAGGCCCGGACAGGTTTACGAGCAGTACTTC. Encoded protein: CASRPGQVYEQYF.

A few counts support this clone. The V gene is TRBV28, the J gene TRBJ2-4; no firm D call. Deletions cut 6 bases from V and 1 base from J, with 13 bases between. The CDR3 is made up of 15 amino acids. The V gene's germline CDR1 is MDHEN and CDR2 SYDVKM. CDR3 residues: CASSGVGAAKNIQYF. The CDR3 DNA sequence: TGTGCCAGCAGCGGCGTCGGTGCGGCCAAAAACATTCAGTACTTC.

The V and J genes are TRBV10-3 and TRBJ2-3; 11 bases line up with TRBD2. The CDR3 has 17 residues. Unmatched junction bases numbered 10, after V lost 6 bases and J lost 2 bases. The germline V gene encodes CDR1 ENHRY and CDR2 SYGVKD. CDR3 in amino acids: CAISLAGGPTDTDTQYF. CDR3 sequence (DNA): TGTGCCATCAGCCTAGCGGGGGGCCCCACCGACACAGATACGCAGTATTTT.

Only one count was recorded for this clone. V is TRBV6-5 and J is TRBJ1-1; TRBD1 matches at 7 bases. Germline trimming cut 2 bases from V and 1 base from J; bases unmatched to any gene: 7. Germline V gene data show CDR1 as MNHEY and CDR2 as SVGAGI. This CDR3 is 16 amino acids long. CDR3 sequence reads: CASSYAGQASNTEAFF. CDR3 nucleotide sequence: TGTGCCAGCAGTTACGCCGGACAGGCATCGAACACTGAAGCTTTCTTT.

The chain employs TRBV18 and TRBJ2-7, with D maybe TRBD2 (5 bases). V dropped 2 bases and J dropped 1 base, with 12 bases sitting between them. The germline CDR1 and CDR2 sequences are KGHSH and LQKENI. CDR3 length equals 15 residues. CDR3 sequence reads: CASSPGSGKSYEQYF. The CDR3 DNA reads TGTGCCAGCTCACCAGGTTCGGGAAAATCCTACGAGCAGTACTTC. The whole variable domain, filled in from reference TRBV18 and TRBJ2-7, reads NAGVMQNPRHLVRRRGQEARLRCSPMKGHSHVYWYRQLPEEGLKFMVYLQKENIIDESGMPKERFSAEFPKEGPSILRIQQVVRGDSAAYFCASSPGSGKSYEQYFGPGTRLTVT.

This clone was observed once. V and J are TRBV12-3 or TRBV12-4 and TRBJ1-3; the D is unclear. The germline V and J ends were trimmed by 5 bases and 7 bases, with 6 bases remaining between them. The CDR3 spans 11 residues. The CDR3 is CASSLENTIYF. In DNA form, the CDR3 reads TGTGCCAGCAGTCTAGAGAACACCATATATTTT.

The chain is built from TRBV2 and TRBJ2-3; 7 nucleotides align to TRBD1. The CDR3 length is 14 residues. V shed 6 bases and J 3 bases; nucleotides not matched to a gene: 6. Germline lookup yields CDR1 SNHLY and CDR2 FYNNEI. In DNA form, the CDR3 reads TGTGCCAGCAGGGTCGGACAGGTAACAGATACGCAGTATTTT. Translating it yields CASRVGQVTDTQYF.

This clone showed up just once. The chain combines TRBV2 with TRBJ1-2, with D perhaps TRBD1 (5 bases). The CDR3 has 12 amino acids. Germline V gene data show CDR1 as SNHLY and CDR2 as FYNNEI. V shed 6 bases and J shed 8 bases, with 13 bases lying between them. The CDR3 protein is CASSQGQEGYTF. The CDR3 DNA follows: TGTGCCAGCAGCCAGGGCCAGGAGGGCTACACCTTC. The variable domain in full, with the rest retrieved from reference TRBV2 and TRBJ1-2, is EPEVTQTPSHQVTQMGQEVILRCVPISNHLYFYWYRQILGQKVEFLVSFYNNEISEKSEIFDDQFSVERPDGSNFTLKIRSTKLEDSAMYFCASSQGQEGYTFGSGTRLTVV.

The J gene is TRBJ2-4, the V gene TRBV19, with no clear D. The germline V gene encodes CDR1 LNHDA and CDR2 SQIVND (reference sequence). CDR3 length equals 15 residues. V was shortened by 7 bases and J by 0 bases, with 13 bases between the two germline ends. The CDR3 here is CASIEAPGAKNIQYF. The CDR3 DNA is TGTGCCAGTATCGAGGCGCCGGGAGCCAAAAACATTCAGTACTTC.